The subject of this entry is one T cell receptor beta chain. It lacks a known antigen. Base qualities are missing; no much larger clone stands one base away. The instrument was an Illumina NovaSeq 6000. TCRalpha and TCRbeta cDNA libraries were built by 5'RACE with constant-segment primers, adding sample barcodes and unique molecular identifiers. RNA was extracted from every sample with Trizol reagent. The libraries were amplified in two PCR steps, and the second step added a second sample barcode and Illumina TruSeq adapters. Libraries were sequenced on an Illumina NovaSeq with 2 x 150 bp paired-end reads. Per the original workflow: Demultiplexing of reads and collapsing into UMI-guided consensus sequences were performed with migec v1.2.7. With mixcr v2.1.11, UMI consensuses were aligned to TRA and TRB V and J templates and assembled into clonotypes. A clonotype was counted as expanded or contracted only when both edgeR and NoisET called the clonotype significant, with the noise models trained on biological replicates. For edgeR calls, the thresholds were a false discovery rate-adjusted p below 0.01 and a log2 fold-change of 1. As an exploratory analysis of dynamics, max-normalized trajectories of the 1000 most abundant clonotypes were examined with PCA combined with hierarchical clustering. Separately sequenced CD4+ and CD8+ repertoires were used to assign a CD4 or CD8 phenotype to each responding clone. The public sequencing data were trimmed at Q25 with fastp and processed into clonotypes with MiXCR by TCRdb, which kept only in-frame beta chains. Identical CDR3 protein sequences are pooled into one entry, listed with their most common genes and DNA. These V and J calls derive from TCRdb rather than the authors' analysis. For this sample there are 100,000 to 150,000 distinct CDR3 sequences; approximately 15% appear just once. Of the sample, approximately 5% is held by the ten largest clones.

PBMCs were isolated by Ficoll-Paque density gradient centrifugation. This sample is part of a study of T-cell memory formation after mild COVID-19 (dated by TCRdb to the early 2020s). Notes on the research overall: Most TCR sequence clusters were specific to one of the two donors. Longitudinal TCRalpha and TCRbeta repertoire sequencing tracked T-cell clones expanding and contracting after mild COVID-19 in a couple of donors. The cohort comprised two young, previously healthy adult volunteers, one female and one male.

According to the germline V gene, CDR1 reads MNHEY and CDR2 reads SVGEGT. V lost 6 bases and J lost 8 bases; the stretch between them is 16 bases long. Measured from the cysteine to the phenylalanine, the CDR3 is 13 residues long. The read is trimmed to its CDR3 DNA, 39 bases read in frame from base 1. Results the study describes overall, beyond this receptor: The study included only a couple of mild cases, and larger cohorts that include severe cases with pre-infection samples were judged to be necessary. SARS-CoV-2 specificity was not confirmed for the second-wave clones peaking on day 37. Some responding clones were detected in pre-infection memory, which suggested that pre-existing cross-reactive memory T cells had joined the SARS-CoV-2 response. Clones contracting from day 15 to 85 had balanced CD4/CD8 phenotypes, while a second wave expanding from day 15 to 37 was biased towards CD4+. Contracting CD4+ clones were located mainly in the CM and EM memory subsets, whereas CD8+ clones were found to be enriched in EMRA.

The chain was built from TRBV6-2 or TRBV6-3 and TRBJ1-2; TRBD1 is possibly the D segment (6 matching bases). Specimen: PBMCs or a T cell subset sorted from them (not recorded which). This TCR was sampled from a man aged 18 to 29 who had mild COVID-19 (a few samples of this study predate the infection). The sample titles of this study are shuffled in the database, so cell type and time point are left out; the donor was told from shared clones. The CDR3 in this case is CASRPDSTGGYTF. The DNA is as follows: TGTGCCAGCAGGCCGGACAGTACGGGAGGCTACACCTTC.